This record concerns one T cell receptor (beta chain) sequence. Sequencing was performed with immunoSEQ multiplex PCR; in TCRdb, only in-frame clones are kept and a portion is missing. The sample consists of about 25,000 clones, around nine tenths of them appearing once. This specimen comes from a study of blood T cell repertoires in COVID-19. The overall study: In each case, the material was cDNA or gDNA derived from T cells, B-cell-depleted T cells, or PBMCs.

This CDR3 spans 20 amino acids. J lost 3 bases, V lost 3 bases, and 16 bases had no gene match. Sequenced input: peripheral blood. This clonotype was sampled from a man aged 50-59 years with active COVID-19. The rearrangement links TRBV6-7 to TRBJ1-4; 10 bases agree with TRBD1. TRBV6-7 qualifies as an ORF whose function is uncertain. The CDR3 DNA reads as TGTGCCAGCAGTTATCCGTTTGAGTGGACAGGGGGAGGGTCTAATGAAAAACTGTTTTTT. Translating gives CASSYPFEWTGGGSNEKLFF.